This TCR beta chain stems from a study of response to subunit inactivated influenza vaccine. TCRdb redid the calling of the RT-PCR reads with MiXCR, one entry per CDR3 protein. The sample carries more than 550,000 distinct CDR3 sequences, over 9.5% recorded once. This material consisted of PBMCs from blood, taken on the day of vaccination. This receptor was taken from a man in his forties or fifties who received an inactivated influenza vaccine.

The CDR3 spells CASSERTEMNTEAFF. The CDR3 DNA follows: TGTGCCAGCAGCGAAAGGACAGAGATGAACACTGAAGCTTTCTTT. The chain employs TRBV28 and TRBJ1-1; weak D call: TRBD1 (6 bases). The CDR3 consists of 15 residues. Trimming shortened V by 6 bases and J by 0 bases, and 14 bases separated the two germline ends. Germline CDR1 and CDR2: MDHEN and SYDVKM.